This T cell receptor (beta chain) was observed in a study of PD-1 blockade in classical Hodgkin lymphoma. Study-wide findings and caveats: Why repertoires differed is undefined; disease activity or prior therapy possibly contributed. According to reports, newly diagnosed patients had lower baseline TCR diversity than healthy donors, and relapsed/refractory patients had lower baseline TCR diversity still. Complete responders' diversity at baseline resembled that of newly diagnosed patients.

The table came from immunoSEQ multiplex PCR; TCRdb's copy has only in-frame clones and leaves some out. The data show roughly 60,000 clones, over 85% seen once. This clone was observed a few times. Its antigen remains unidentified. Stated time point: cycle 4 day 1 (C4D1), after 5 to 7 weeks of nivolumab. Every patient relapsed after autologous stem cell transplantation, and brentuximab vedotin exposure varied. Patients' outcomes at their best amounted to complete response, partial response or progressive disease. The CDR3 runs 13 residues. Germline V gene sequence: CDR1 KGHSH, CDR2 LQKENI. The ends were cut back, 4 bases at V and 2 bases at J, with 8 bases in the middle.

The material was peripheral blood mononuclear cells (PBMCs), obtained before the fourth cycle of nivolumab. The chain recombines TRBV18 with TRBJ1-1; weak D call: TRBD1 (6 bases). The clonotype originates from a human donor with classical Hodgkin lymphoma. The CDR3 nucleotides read TGTGCCAGCTCACGGGACATTAACACTGAAGCTTTCTTT. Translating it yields CASSRDINTEAFF.